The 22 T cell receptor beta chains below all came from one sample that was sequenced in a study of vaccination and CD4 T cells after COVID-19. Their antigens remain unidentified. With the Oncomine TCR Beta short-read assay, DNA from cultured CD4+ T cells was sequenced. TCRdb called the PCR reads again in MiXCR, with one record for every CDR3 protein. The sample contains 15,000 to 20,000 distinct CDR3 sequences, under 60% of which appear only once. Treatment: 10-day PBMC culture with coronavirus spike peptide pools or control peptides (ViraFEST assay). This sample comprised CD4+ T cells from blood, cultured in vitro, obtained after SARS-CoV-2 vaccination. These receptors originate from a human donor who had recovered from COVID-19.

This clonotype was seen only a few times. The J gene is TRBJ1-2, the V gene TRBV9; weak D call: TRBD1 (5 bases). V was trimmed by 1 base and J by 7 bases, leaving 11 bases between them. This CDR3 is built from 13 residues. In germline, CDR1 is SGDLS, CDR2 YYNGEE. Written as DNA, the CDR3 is TGTGCCAGCAGCGTACGGGGCAGCCTTGGCTACACCTTC. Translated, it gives CASSVRGSLGYTF.

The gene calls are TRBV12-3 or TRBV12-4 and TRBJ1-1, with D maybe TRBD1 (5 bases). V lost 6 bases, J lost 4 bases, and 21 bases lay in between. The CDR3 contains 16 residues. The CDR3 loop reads CASSWGGPSVSTEAFF. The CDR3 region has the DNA TGTGCCAGCAGCTGGGGCGGGCCTTCTGTGTCCACTGAAGCTTTCTTT.

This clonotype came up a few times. The CDR3, as DNA: TGCGCCAGCAGCGTGGATACAGGGTTCAATCAGCCCCAGCATTTT. Its translation is CASSVDTGFNQPQHF. This sequence joins TRBV5-1 and TRBJ1-5; possible D gene TRBD1, 6 bases. Germline CDR1 reads SGHRS; CDR2 reads YFSETQ. The germline V and J ends were trimmed by 4 bases and 3 bases, with 14 bases remaining between them. The CDR3 loop spans 15 amino acids. The variable domain in full, with the rest retrieved from reference TRBV5-1 and TRBJ1-5, is KAGVTQTPRYLIKTRGQQVTLSCSPISGHRSVSWYQQTPGQGLQFLFEYFSETQRNKGNFPGRFSGRQFSNSRSEMNVSTLELGDSALYLCASSVDTGFNQPQHFGDGTRLSIL.

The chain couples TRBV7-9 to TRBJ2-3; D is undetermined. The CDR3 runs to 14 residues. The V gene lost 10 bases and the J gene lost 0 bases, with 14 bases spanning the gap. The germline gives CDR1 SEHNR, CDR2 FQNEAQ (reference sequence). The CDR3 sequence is CAISPLSSTDTQYF. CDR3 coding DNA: TGTGCCATCTCGCCTTTGTCTAGCACAGATACGCAGTATTTT.

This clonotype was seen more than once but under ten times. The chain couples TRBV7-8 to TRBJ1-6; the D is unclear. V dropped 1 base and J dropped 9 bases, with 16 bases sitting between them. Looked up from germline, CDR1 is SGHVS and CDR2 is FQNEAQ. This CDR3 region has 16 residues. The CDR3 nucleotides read TGTGCCAGCAGCTTAGATGCGGGTATCTTATCTTCACCCCTCCACTTT. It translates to CASSLDAGILSSPLHF.

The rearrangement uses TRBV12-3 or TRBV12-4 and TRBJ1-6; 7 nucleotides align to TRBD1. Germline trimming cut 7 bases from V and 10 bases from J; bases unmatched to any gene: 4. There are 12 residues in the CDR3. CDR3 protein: CASNGDSSPLHF. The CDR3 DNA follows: TGTGCCAGCAACGGGGACAGCTCACCCCTCCACTTT.

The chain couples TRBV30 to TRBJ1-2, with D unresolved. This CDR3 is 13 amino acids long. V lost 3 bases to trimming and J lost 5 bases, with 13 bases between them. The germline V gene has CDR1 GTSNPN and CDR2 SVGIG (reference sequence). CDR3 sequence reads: CAWRSGGDYGYTF. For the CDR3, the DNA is TGTGCCTGGAGATCTGGTGGGGATTATGGCTACACCTTC.

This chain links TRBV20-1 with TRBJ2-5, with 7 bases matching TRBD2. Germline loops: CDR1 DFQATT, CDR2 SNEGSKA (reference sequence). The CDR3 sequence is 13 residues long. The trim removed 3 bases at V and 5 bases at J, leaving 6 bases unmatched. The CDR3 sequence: CSAREAGTETQYF. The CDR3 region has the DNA TGCAGTGCTAGGGAAGCGGGGACGGAGACCCAGTACTTC.

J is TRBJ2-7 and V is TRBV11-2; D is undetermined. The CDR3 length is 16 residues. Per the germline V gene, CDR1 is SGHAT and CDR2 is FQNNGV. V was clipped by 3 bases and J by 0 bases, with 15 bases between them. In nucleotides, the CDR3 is TGTGCCAGCAGCTTGGTTAGCCCGTCAAGCTCCTACGAGCAGTACTTC. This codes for CASSLVSPSSSYEQYF.

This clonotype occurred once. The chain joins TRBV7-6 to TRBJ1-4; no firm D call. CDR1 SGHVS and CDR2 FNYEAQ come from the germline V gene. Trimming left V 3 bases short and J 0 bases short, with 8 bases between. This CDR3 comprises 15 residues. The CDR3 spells CASSLLRSTNEKLFF. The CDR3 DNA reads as TGTGCCAGCAGCTTGTTGCGGTCAACTAATGAAAAACTGTTTTTT. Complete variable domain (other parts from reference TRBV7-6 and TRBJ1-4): GAGVSQSPRYKVTKRGQDVALRCDPISGHVSLYWYRQALGQGPEFLTYFNYEAQQDKSGLPNDRFSAERPEGSISTLTIQRTEQRDSAMYRCASSLLRSTNEKLFFGSGTQLSVL.

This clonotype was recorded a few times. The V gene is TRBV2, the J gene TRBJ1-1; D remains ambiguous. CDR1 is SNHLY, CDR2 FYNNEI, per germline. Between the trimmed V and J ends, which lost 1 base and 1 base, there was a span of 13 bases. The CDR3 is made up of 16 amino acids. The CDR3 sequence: CASSEGGRRANTEAFF. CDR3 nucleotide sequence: TGTGCCAGCAGTGAAGGAGGTCGCCGGGCGAACACTGAAGCTTTCTTT.

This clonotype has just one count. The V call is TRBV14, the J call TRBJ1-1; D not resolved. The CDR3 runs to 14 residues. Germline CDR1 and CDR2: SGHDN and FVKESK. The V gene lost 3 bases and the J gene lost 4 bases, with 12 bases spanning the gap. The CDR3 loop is CASSQSKGFTEAFF. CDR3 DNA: TGTGCCAGCAGCCAGAGCAAAGGATTCACTGAAGCTTTCTTT.

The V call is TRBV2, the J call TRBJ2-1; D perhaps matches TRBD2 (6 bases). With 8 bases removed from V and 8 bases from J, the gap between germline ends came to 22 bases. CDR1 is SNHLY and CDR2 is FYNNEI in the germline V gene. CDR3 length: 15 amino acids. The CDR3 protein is CASGLGTPFSDEQFF. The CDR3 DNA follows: TGTGCCAGCGGGTTAGGGACTCCTTTTAGCGATGAGCAGTTCTTC.

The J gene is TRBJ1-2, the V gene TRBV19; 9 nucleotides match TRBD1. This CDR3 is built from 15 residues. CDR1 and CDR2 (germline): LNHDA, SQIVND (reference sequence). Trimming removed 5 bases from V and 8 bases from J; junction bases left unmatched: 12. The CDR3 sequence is CASSAPGQGQEGYTF. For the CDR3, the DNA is TGTGCCAGTAGTGCTCCGGGACAGGGTCAAGAGGGCTACACCTTC.

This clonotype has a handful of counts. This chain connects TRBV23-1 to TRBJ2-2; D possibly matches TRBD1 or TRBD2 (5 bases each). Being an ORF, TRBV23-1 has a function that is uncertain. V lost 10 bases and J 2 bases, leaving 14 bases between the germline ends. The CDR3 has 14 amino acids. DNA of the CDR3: TGCGCCATGCAGGGAAGGGACAACACCGGGGAGCTGTTTTTT. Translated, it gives CAMQGRDNTGELFF.

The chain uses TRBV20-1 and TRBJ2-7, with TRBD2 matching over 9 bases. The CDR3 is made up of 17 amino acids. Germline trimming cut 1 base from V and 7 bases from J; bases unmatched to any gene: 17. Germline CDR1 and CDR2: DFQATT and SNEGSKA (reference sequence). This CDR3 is CSARVGFVASGTREQYF. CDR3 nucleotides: TGCAGTGCTAGAGTAGGTTTCGTGGCTAGCGGGACGAGGGAGCAGTACTTC.

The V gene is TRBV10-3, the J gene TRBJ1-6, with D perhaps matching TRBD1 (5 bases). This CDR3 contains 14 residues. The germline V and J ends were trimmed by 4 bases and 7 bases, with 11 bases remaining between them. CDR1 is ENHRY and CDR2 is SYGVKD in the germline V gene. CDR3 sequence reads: CAISGTSGNSPLHF. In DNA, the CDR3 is TGTGCCATCAGTGGGACATCGGGAAATTCACCCCTCCACTTT.

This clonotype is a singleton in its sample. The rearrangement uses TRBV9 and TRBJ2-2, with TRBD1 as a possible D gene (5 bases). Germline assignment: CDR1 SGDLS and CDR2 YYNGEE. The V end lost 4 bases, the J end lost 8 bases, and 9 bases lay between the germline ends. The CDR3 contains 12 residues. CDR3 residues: CASSPRQGELFF. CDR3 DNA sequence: TGTGCCAGCAGCCCTCGACAGGGGGAGCTGTTTTTT.

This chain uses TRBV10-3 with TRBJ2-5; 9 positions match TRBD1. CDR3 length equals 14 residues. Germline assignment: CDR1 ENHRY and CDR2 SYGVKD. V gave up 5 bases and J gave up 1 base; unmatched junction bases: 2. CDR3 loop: CAISPGQGQETQYF. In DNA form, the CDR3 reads TGTGCCATCAGTCCGGGACAGGGCCAAGAGACCCAGTACTTC.

CDR3 amino acids: CASSPDGTDYGYTF. The CDR3, as DNA: TGTGCCAGCAGCCCAGACGGGACAGACTATGGCTACACCTTC. The rearrangement uses TRBV7-2 and TRBJ1-2; TRBD1 agrees at 7 bases. This CDR3 contains 14 residues. J lost 3 bases, V lost 5 bases, and 6 bases had no gene match. The V gene's germline CDR1 is SGHTA and CDR2 FQGNSA.

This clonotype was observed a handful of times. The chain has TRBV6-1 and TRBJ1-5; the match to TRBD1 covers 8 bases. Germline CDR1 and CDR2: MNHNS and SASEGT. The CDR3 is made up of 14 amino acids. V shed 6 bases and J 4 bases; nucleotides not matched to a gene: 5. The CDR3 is CASSRGQGNQPQHF. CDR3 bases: TGTGCCAGCAGCCGAGGACAGGGAAATCAGCCCCAGCATTTT.

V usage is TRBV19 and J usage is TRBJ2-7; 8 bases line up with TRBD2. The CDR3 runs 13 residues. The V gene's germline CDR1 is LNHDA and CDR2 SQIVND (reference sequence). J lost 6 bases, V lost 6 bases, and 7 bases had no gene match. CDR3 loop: CASRRTGTSEQYF. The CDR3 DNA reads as TGTGCCAGTAGACGAACCGGGACTAGCGAGCAGTACTTC.